The 17 T cell receptor beta chains presented below share a single source sample, sequenced in a study of T cells in localized non-small cell lung cancer. Repertoires were generated with immunoSEQ multiplex PCR, while TCRdb's copy carries only in-frame clones and drops some. The sample carries some 1,400 clones, about a fifth recorded once. This sample comprised normal lung tissue next to the tumor, obtained before any cancer treatment. The origin of the receptors is a male donor older than 55 with stage I squamous cell lung carcinoma.

The chain employs TRBV29-1 and TRBJ2-2, with no clear D. Germline lookup yields CDR1 SQVTM and CDR2 ANQGSEA. The CDR3 has 13 amino acids. Trimming took off 0 bases at V and 5 bases at J, with 7 bases between the two ends. The CDR3 coding sequence is TGCAGCGTTGAAGATCCCTCGACCGGGGAGCTGTTTTTT. Its protein is CSVEDPSTGELFF.

The V gene is TRBV18, the J gene TRBJ1-4; D gene uncertain. Trimming shortened V by 3 bases and J by 8 bases, and 13 bases separated the two germline ends. The CDR3 has 14 amino acids. Germline values: CDR1 KGHSH, CDR2 LQKENI. The CDR3 protein is CASSPSQAGEKLFF. Written as DNA, the CDR3 is TGTGCCAGCTCACCTAGCCAGGCGGGGGAAAAACTGTTTTTT.

This clone was counted only a few times. The chain is built from TRBV18 and TRBJ2-7; unclear D gene. Germline-derived CDR1 and CDR2 are KGHSH and LQKENI. CDR3 length: 13 amino acids. The V end lost 2 bases, the J end lost 3 bases, and 8 bases lay between the germline ends. CDR3 region: CASSPEDLYEQYV. Here the CDR3 DNA reads TGTGCCAGCTCACCAGAGGACCTCTACGAGCAGTACGTC.

The rearrangement joins TRBV11-3 to TRBJ1-1; TRBD1 agrees at 7 bases. Germline CDR1 and CDR2: SGHNT and YENEEA. The CDR3 consists of 14 residues. The J segment lost 5 bases and the V segment lost 3 bases, leaving 6 bases of the junction unmatched. This chain's CDR3 is CASSLRGRGTEAFF. Written as DNA, the CDR3 is TGTGCCAGCAGCTTGAGGGGGCGGGGGACTGAAGCTTTCTTT.

This chain links TRBV29-1 with TRBJ2-3; 7 bases align to TRBD2. The CDR3 runs 13 residues. Losses at the gene ends were 3 bases for V and 2 bases for J; bases not matched to a gene: 2. Germline V gene lookup returns CDR1 SQVTM and CDR2 ANQGSEA. The CDR3 reads CSVERENTDTQYF. CDR3 sequence (DNA): TGCAGCGTTGAGCGGGAGAACACAGATACGCAGTATTTT.

The rearrangement joins TRBV28 to TRBJ2-3; 13 bases map to TRBD2. The CDR3 contains 17 residues. Germline CDR1 reads MDHEN; CDR2 reads SYDVKM. V lost 2 bases to trimming and J lost 6 bases; unmatched junction nucleotides: 8. CDR3: CASSLLELAGGKDTQYF. The CDR3 DNA follows: TGTGCCAGCAGTTTACTAGAACTAGCGGGAGGGAAGGATACGCAGTATTTT. Full variable domain (rest looked up from reference TRBV28 and TRBJ2-3): DVKVTQSSRYLVKRTGEKVFLECVQDMDHENMFWYRQDPGLGLRLIYFSYDVKMKEKGDIPEGYSVSREKKERFSLILESASTNQTSMYLCASSLLELAGGKDTQYFGPGTRLTVL.

The chain uses TRBV11-3 and TRBJ2-1; 10 bases are shared with TRBD2. V gave up 1 base and J gave up 8 bases; unmatched junction bases: 8. CDR1 is SGHNT, CDR2 YENEEA, per germline. The CDR3 is 16 residues long. The CDR3 region is CASSLGRTSGHHEQFF. The CDR3 nucleotides read TGTGCCAGCAGCTTAGGTCGGACTAGCGGCCATCATGAGCAGTTCTTC.

The chain recombines TRBV7-1 with TRBJ2-4; the D gene is possibly TRBD2 (5 bases). TRBV7-1 is flagged as an ORF with uncertain function. The ends were cut back, 4 bases at V and 6 bases at J, with 10 bases in the middle. The CDR3 consists of 13 residues. The CDR3 loop is CASSLGGRNIQYF. The DNA for the CDR3 is TGTGCCAGCAGCTTAGGAGGAAGAAACATTCAGTACTTC.

By its share, this clone is large. The chain couples TRBV11-3 to TRBJ2-1, with 12 bases identical to TRBD2. Germline V gene data show CDR1 as SGHNT and CDR2 as YENEEA. This CDR3 comprises 16 residues. Trimming took 3 bases from V and 5 from J; bases not matched to a gene: 5. In nucleotides, the CDR3 is TGTGCCAGCAGCTTCAGGACTAGCGGGACCGACAATGAGCAGTTCTTC. Amino acid sequence: CASSFRTSGTDNEQFF.

This clone was counted between two and nine times. J is TRBJ2-2 and V is TRBV7-6; perhaps TRBD2 as D (5 bases). V dropped 1 base and J dropped 5 bases, with 14 bases sitting between them. Germline values: CDR1 SGHVS, CDR2 FNYEAQ. This CDR3 has 16 residues. This CDR3 reads CASSLGWESTTGELFF. For the CDR3, the DNA is TGTGCCAGCAGCTTAGGATGGGAGAGTACTACCGGGGAGCTGTTTTTT.

The chain has TRBV9 and TRBJ2-4, with D hard to call. Germline V gene data show CDR1 as SGDLS and CDR2 as YYNGEE. With 0 bases removed from V and 0 bases from J, the gap between germline ends came to 7 bases. This CDR3 has 15 amino acids. Written as DNA, the CDR3 is TGTGCCAGCAGCGTAGGGGCAGAAGCCAAAAACATTCAGTACTTC. It translates to CASSVGAEAKNIQYF.

This clone was seen a handful of times. This chain joins TRBV7-6 and TRBJ2-7; 9 bases are shared with TRBD2. J was trimmed by 2 bases and V by 5 bases; bases with no gene match: 4. Per the germline V gene, CDR1 is SGHVS and CDR2 is FNYEAQ. The CDR3 is 14 amino acids. CDR3 coding DNA: TGTGCCAGCAGCGTGACTAGCGGAGCCTACGAGCAGTACGTC. It yields the protein CASSVTSGAYEQYV.

This clone qualifies as large. V gene TRBV29-1 combines with J gene TRBJ1-2; D unclear. The germline gives CDR1 SQVTM, CDR2 ANQGSEA. V lost 6 bases to trimming and J lost 0 bases, with 17 bases between them. The CDR3 spans 15 residues. CDR3 sequence: CSVTPPDGPNYGYTF. CDR3 DNA sequence: TGCAGCGTGACCCCACCGGACGGCCCTAACTATGGCTACACCTTC.

This rearrangement joins TRBV23-1 to TRBJ2-1; D remains ambiguous. TRBV23-1 is flagged as an ORF with uncertain function. The CDR3 loop spans 15 amino acids. The germline V and J ends were trimmed by 6 bases and 8 bases, with 20 bases remaining between them. CDR3: CASSHYGSSGDEQFF. As DNA, the CDR3 is TGCGCCAGCAGCCACTACGGCAGCAGTGGCGATGAGCAGTTCTTC.

This clone was seen only a few times. This rearrangement joins TRBV19 to TRBJ1-4; D not certain. V lost 10 bases and J lost 0, with 18 bases in between. CDR1 and CDR2 (germline): LNHDA, SQIVND (reference sequence). The CDR3 has 16 residues. The CDR3 protein is CATSKVAETTNEKLFF. The CDR3 DNA follows: TGTGCCACAAGTAAGGTGGCCGAAACAACTAATGAAAAACTGTTTTTT. The full variable domain, with the rest looked up from reference TRBV19 and TRBJ1-4, is DGGITQSPKYLFRKEGQNVTLSCEQNLNHDAMYWYRQDPGQGLRLIYYSQIVNDFQKGDIAEGYSVSREKKESFPLTVTSAQKNPTAFYLCATSKVAETTNEKLFFGSGTQLSVL.

This chain links TRBV9 with TRBJ2-5; D is unresolved. Trimming cost V 6 bases and J 1 base, with 10 bases left between them. The CDR3 has 13 residues. Germline values: CDR1 SGDLS, CDR2 YYNGEE. The CDR3 sequence is CASKGRSQETQYF. For the CDR3, the DNA is TGTGCCAGCAAGGGTCGGTCCCAAGAGACCCAGTACTTC.

For the CDR3, the DNA is TGTGCCACCGAAAAGGCGGGTTACGAGCAGTACGTC. Translation gives CATEKAGYEQYV. The V and J genes are TRBV28 and TRBJ2-7; maybe TRBD2 (5 bases). The CDR3 is 12 residues long. Germline assignment: CDR1 MDHEN and CDR2 SYDVKM. The V end was cut by 10 bases, the J end by 4 bases, with 14 bases between.